This entry lists 27 T cell receptor beta chains sequenced from one sample in a study of blood T cell repertoires in COVID-19. Using immunoSEQ multiplex PCR, the repertoire was profiled, and TCRdb retains in-frame clones only, with some absent. Of around 50,000 clones listed, about 90% are singletons. Sample: peripheral blood. The receptors originated from a man aged 65 to 85 with active COVID-19.

This sequence joins TRBV9 and TRBJ2-3; D perhaps matches TRBD1 (6 bases). This CDR3 is 17 amino acids long. Trimming left V 4 bases short and J 0 bases short, with 18 bases between. CDR1 and CDR2 (germline): SGDLS, YYNGEE. The chain's CDR3 is CASSTKKMGASTDTQYF. The DNA for the CDR3 is TGTGCCAGCAGCACTAAAAAAATGGGGGCTAGCACAGATACGCAGTATTTT.

The V and J genes are TRBV19 and TRBJ1-1, with unresolved D. CDR3 length equals 14 residues. The germline V gene encodes CDR1 LNHDA and CDR2 SQIVND (reference sequence). With 1 base removed from V and 2 bases from J, the gap between germline ends came to 8 bases. The CDR3: CASSIGRPNTEAFF. CDR3 DNA: TGTGCCAGTAGTATAGGGAGGCCAAACACTGAAGCTTTCTTT.

The chain combines TRBV11-2 with TRBJ2-1, with no clear D. V shed 4 bases and J shed 5 bases, with 12 bases lying between them. The CDR3 has 14 amino acids. Germline V CDR1 and CDR2: SGHAT, FQNNGV. DNA of the CDR3: TGTGCCAGCAGCTCTATCAAGCATCACAATGAGCAGTTCTTC. Residues: CASSSIKHHNEQFF.

The chain has TRBV3-1 (or the pseudogene TRBV3-2) and TRBJ2-1; TRBD2 matches 8 bases. This CDR3 contains 17 residues. Germline V gene data show CDR1 as LGHDT and CDR2 as YNNKEL (reference sequence). Trimming took 0 bases from V and 0 from J; bases not matched to a gene: 4. The CDR3 spells CASSQEATSVSYNEQFF. The CDR3 DNA is TGTGCCAGCAGCCAAGAGGCGACTAGCGTCTCCTACAATGAGCAGTTCTTC.

As DNA, the CDR3 is TGTGCCAGCTCCCCTCTAATGACAGGGTCGGGAGATACGCAGTATTTT. Residues: CASSPLMTGSGDTQYF. V usage is TRBV18 and J usage is TRBJ2-3; 7 bases map to TRBD1. Germline V CDR1 and CDR2: KGHSH, LQKENI. The CDR3 loop spans 16 amino acids. V lost 6 bases and J lost 5; bases outside the gene matches: 14.

The chain recombines TRBV19 with TRBJ2-4, with D unresolved. CDR1 is LNHDA and CDR2 is SQIVND in the germline V gene (reference sequence). This CDR3 region has 13 residues. Trimming took off 4 bases at V and 3 bases at J, with 7 bases between the two ends. Here the CDR3 reads CASSTHFKNIQYF. CDR3 coding DNA: TGTGCCAGTAGTACACATTTCAAAAACATTCAGTACTTC.

This clone was seen just once. The chain combines TRBV2 with TRBJ2-1; 8 bases fit TRBD2. The CDR3 spans 14 residues. Unmatched junction bases numbered 2, after V lost 7 bases and J lost 0 bases. Germline V gene lookup returns CDR1 SNHLY and CDR2 FYNNEI. CDR3 nucleotides: TGTGCCAGCATAGCGGGGCCCTCCTACAATGAGCAGTTCTTC. It yields the protein CASIAGPSYNEQFF.

The chain combines TRBV4-3 with TRBJ1-2; no firm D call. With 2 bases removed from V and 5 bases from J, the gap between germline ends came to 18 bases. Germline lookup yields CDR1 LGHNA and CDR2 YSLEER. The CDR3 sequence is 16 residues long. CDR3 protein: CASSQSPGEVGYGYTF. The CDR3, as DNA: TGCGCCAGCAGCCAAAGCCCTGGGGAGGTAGGATATGGCTACACCTTC.

In its sample, this clone was seen a few times. V and J are TRBV4-3 and TRBJ1-1, with D possibly matching TRBD1 (5 bases). CDR1 is LGHNA and CDR2 is YSLEER in the germline V gene. The CDR3 is 14 residues long. V lost 3 bases and J 2 bases, leaving 10 bases between the germline ends. CDR3 sequence: CASSQTGDNTEAFF. In DNA form, the CDR3 reads TGCGCCAGCAGCCAGACGGGGGACAACACTGAAGCTTTCTTT.

DNA of the CDR3: TGTGCCAGCAGCGCCGGACTTTCCTACGAGCAGTACTTC. It yields the protein CASSAGLSYEQYF. The chain couples TRBV9 to TRBJ2-7, with D possibly TRBD2 on 5 matching bases. The CDR3 extends over 13 amino acids. V was cut by 3 bases and J by 1 base, with 8 bases left in between. Germline CDR1 is SGDLS and CDR2 is YYNGEE.

Of note for this clone: The sample carries other DNA sequences with the same CDR3. This chain joins TRBV6-5 and TRBJ1-2; TRBD1 is a possible D gene (5 bases). CDR1 and CDR2 from the germline V gene are MNHEY and SVGAGI. Trimming removed 6 bases from V and 7 bases from J, with 18 bases in between. CDR3 size: 14 residues. For the CDR3, the DNA is TGTGCCAGCAGACCCGGGACTGGGGATGCTGGCTACACCTTC. It translates to CASRPGTGDAGYTF.

V usage is TRBV6-6 and J usage is TRBJ1-2; D is ambiguous. V was pared by 6 bases and J by 4 bases, with 15 bases between. CDR1 and CDR2 from the germline V gene are MNHNY and SVGAGI (reference sequence). The CDR3 extends over 14 amino acids. This CDR3 is CASSGGEGAYGYTF. The CDR3, as DNA: TGTGCCAGCAGCGGAGGAGAGGGCGCCTATGGCTACACCTTC.

This chain links TRBV11-2 with TRBJ2-6; tentative D call: TRBD1 (6 bases). The CDR3 runs 18 residues. The ends were cut back, 0 bases at V and 0 bases at J, with 12 bases in the middle. Germline values: CDR1 SGHAT, CDR2 FQNNGV. The CDR3 DNA follows: TGTGCCAGCAGCTTAGAAAGGACAGCCCTCTCTGGGGCCAACGTCCTGACTTTC. It yields the protein CASSLERTALSGANVLTF.

The chain links TRBV7-9 to TRBJ2-1, with 8 bases lining up with TRBD1. With V trimmed by 2 bases and J by 5 bases, 5 bases remained unmatched. Germline V gene lookup returns CDR1 SEHNR and CDR2 FQNEAQ (reference sequence). This CDR3 contains 15 residues. CDR3 nucleotides: TGTGCCAGCAGCTTAAGGGCAGGGGGCCACAATGAGCAGTTCTTC. Protein: CASSLRAGGHNEQFF.

This chain connects TRBV7-2 to TRBJ1-3, with 9 bases fitting TRBD1. Germline values: CDR1 SGHTA, CDR2 FQGNSA. J lost 4 bases, V lost 1 base, and 2 bases had no gene match. The CDR3 spans 15 residues. As DNA, the CDR3 is TGTGCCAGCAGCTTAGTACAGGGGGCCGGAAACACCATATATTTT. The encoded protein is CASSLVQGAGNTIYF. Supplemented by reference TRBV7-2 and TRBJ1-3, the full variable domain reads GAGVSQSPSNKVTEKGKDVELRCDPISGHTALYWYRQSLGQGLEFLIYFQGNSAPDKSGLPSDRFSAERTGGSVSTLTIQRTQQEDSAVYLCASSLVQGAGNTIYFGEGSWLTVV.

The V and J genes are TRBV5-5 and TRBJ1-2; 9 positions agree with TRBD1. This CDR3 region has 15 residues. V lost 4 bases, J lost 5 bases, and 9 bases stayed unmatched. The V gene's germline CDR1 is SGHKS and CDR2 YYEKEE (reference sequence). CDR3 protein: CASSPMPGQGYGYTF. For the CDR3, the DNA is TGTGCCAGCAGCCCCATGCCAGGACAGGGGTATGGCTACACCTTC.

The CDR3 bases are TGTGCCAGCACGTCGGGGCTAGCGGGGGAAGAGACCCAGTACTTC. Its translation: CASTSGLAGEETQYF. The chain links TRBV6-5 to TRBJ2-5; TRBD2 matches 10 bases. CDR1 is MNHEY and CDR2 is SVGAGI in the germline V gene. The V and J ends lost 7 bases and 3 bases, in that order; junction bases with no gene match: 8. CDR3 length: 15 amino acids.

The V call is TRBV4-1, the J call TRBJ2-1, with TRBD2 identical over 10 bases. The CDR3 spans 17 residues. V lost 0 bases, J lost 6 bases, and 8 bases stayed unmatched. CDR1 and CDR2 (germline): MGHRA, YSYEKL. DNA of the CDR3: TGCGCCAGCAGCCAAGAAGCAAGGCTAGCGGGGGTCAATGAGCAGTTCTTC. The encoded protein is CASSQEARLAGVNEQFF.

The sample holds a few counts of this clone. This sequence joins TRBV18 and TRBJ1-6, with D unclear. V dropped 3 bases and J dropped 6 bases, with 6 bases sitting between them. Germline CDR1 is KGHSH and CDR2 is LQKENI. This CDR3 has 13 residues. The CDR3 spells CASSPNSNSPLHF. Here the CDR3 DNA reads TGTGCCAGCTCACCGAACAGTAATTCACCCCTCCACTTT.

The chain uses TRBV30 and TRBJ1-3; no clear D. This CDR3 has 14 amino acids. In germline, CDR1 is GTSNPN, CDR2 SVGIG (reference sequence). V was clipped by 3 bases and J by 1 base, with 10 bases between them. In DNA form, the CDR3 reads TGTGCCTGGAGAGAGGAACCATCTGGAAACACCATATATTTT. Protein sequence: CAWREEPSGNTIYF.

V gene TRBV11-2 combines with J gene TRBJ1-4; TRBD1 is a possible D gene (6 bases). Per the germline V gene, CDR1 is SGHAT and CDR2 is FQNNGV. The CDR3 contains 14 residues. V lost 8 bases and J 6 bases, leaving 16 bases between the germline ends. Here the CDR3 reads CASRSWGRDEKLFF. The CDR3 nucleotides are TGTGCCAGCCGCAGCTGGGGGCGAGATGAAAAACTGTTTTTT.

The chain uses TRBV4-3 and TRBJ1-1; weak D call: TRBD1 (5 bases). The CDR3 is 14 residues long. The V end lost 2 bases, the J end lost 11 bases, and 18 bases lay between the germline ends. The germline CDR1 and CDR2 sequences are LGHNA and YSLEER. The CDR3 region is CASSQRGGNFGAFF. The CDR3 DNA follows: TGCGCCAGCAGCCAAAGGGGTGGCAATTTCGGCGCTTTCTTT.

In the case of this clone: At one of its ends the junction is not consistent with the germline gene, which may arise from a read error. The chain is built from TRBV28 and TRBJ1-5; D might be TRBD1 (6 bases). From germline, CDR1 is MDHEN and CDR2 SYDVKM. This CDR3 comprises 15 residues. In nucleotides, the CDR3 is TGTGCCAGCAGTTTGGTGCAAACAGGGAATCGGCCCCAGCATTTT. This codes for CASSLVQTGNRPQHF.

This sequence joins TRBV28 and TRBJ2-1; D possibly corresponds to TRBD1 (6 bases). Germline loops: CDR1 MDHEN, CDR2 SYDVKM. The CDR3 loop spans 16 amino acids. Trimming shortened V by 2 bases and J by 0 bases, and 11 bases separated the two germline ends. The CDR3 protein is CASSLQGRSSYNEQFF. The CDR3 DNA reads TGTGCCAGCAGTTTACAGGGGCGGAGCTCCTACAATGAGCAGTTCTTC.

The chain joins TRBV4-3 to TRBJ2-2; unclear D gene. With 3 bases removed from V and 1 base from J, the gap between germline ends came to 6 bases. This CDR3 is built from 14 residues. Germline V gene lookup returns CDR1 LGHNA and CDR2 YSLEER. CDR3 sequence: CASSHLRNTGELFF. The CDR3 nucleotides read TGCGCCAGCAGCCATCTAAGGAACACCGGGGAGCTGTTTTTT.

This rearrangement joins TRBV4-1 to TRBJ1-1; the D is unclear. The V gene's germline CDR1 is MGHRA and CDR2 YSYEKL. V lost 3 bases, J lost 0 bases, and 11 bases lay in between. The CDR3 has 15 residues. CDR3 bases: TGCGCCAGCAGCCAGCCAGACAAGTTGAACACTGAAGCTTTCTTT. This translates into CASSQPDKLNTEAFF.

This clone has just a few counts. The V call is TRBV4-1, the J call TRBJ1-2; 7 bases align to TRBD1. There are 16 residues in the CDR3. Trimming at V came to 0 bases and at J to 2 bases, leaving 6 bases not matched to a gene. CDR1 MGHRA and CDR2 YSYEKL come from the germline V gene. Here the CDR3 reads CASSQEDRGGNYGYTF. The CDR3 DNA sequence: TGCGCCAGCAGCCAAGAGGATCGAGGGGGCAACTATGGCTACACCTTC.